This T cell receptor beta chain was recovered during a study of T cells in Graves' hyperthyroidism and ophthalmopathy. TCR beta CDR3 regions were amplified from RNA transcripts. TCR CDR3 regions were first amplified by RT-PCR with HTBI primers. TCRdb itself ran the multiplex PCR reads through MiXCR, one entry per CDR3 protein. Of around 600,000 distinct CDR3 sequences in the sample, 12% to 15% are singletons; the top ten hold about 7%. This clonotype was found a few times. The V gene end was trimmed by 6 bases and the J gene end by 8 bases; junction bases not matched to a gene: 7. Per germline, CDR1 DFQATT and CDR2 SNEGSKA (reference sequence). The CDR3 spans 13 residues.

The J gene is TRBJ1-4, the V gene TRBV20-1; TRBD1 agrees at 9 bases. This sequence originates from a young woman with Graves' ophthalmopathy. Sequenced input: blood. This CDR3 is CSAGDRGGEKLFF. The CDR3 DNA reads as TGCAGTGCAGGAGACAGGGGGGGGGAAAAACTGTTTTTT.